This T cell receptor (beta chain) was observed in a study of response to subunit inactivated influenza vaccine. Trimming stripped 1 base from V and 10 bases from J, with 10 bases between. The germline V gene encodes CDR1 SEHNR and CDR2 FQNEAQ (reference sequence). The CDR3 has 12 residues. This clonotype appeared a few times. Via MiXCR, TCRdb re-called the RT-PCR reads, giving one row per CDR3 protein. The sample lists 500,000 to 700,000 distinct CDR3 sequences, approximately 22% occurring once. These same records also appear under a second study, on T cells expressing NK-cell markers. As that study records: TCR beta libraries carry UMIs added by 5'RACE template switching. NKG2C+ dominant clonotype frequencies in about six donors were about 1.0-8% of CD8+ T cells.

V is TRBV7-9 and J is TRBJ1-2, with a tentative D call TRBD1 (6 bases). The receptor was derived from a man aged 50 to 60 who received an inactivated influenza vaccine. Sequencing was performed on CD4+ T cells sorted from PBMCs, taken approximately 13 days after vaccination. The CDR3 loop reads CASSLGQGSYTF. The CDR3 region has the DNA TGTGCCAGCAGCTTAGGCCAGGGGTCCTACACCTTC.